The TCR beta chain under discussion was sequenced for a study of response to subunit inactivated influenza vaccine. Study-wide results and caveats: The authors proposed limited new T cell recruitment per seasonal influenza vaccination.

From germline, CDR1 is SEHNR and CDR2 FQNEAQ (reference sequence). Trimming took 4 bases from V and 6 from J, leaving 9 bases between them. This CDR3 has 12 amino acids. One entry per CDR3 protein results from TCRdb running MiXCR on the RT-PCR reads. Of 590,000 or so distinct CDR3 sequences listed, less than 15% were seen once; the top ten hold 7.5% to 9%. This clonotype was picked up a small number of times. Its antigen is unknown. The material sequenced was PBMCs from blood, taken roughly 15 days before vaccination. V usage is TRBV7-9 and J usage is TRBJ1-1; a weak D match, TRBD1 (5 bases). This TCR was recovered from a man aged 50 to 59 who received an inactivated influenza vaccine. The CDR3 loop is CASSSGDPEAFF. CDR3 DNA sequence: TGTGCCAGCAGCTCCGGGGACCCTGAAGCTTTCTTT. The whole variable domain, filled in from reference TRBV7-9 and TRBJ1-1, reads DTGVSQNPRHKITKRGQNVTFRCDPISEHNRLYWYRQTLGQGPEFLTYFQNEAQLEKSRLLSDRFSAERPKGSFSTLEIQRTEQGDSAMYLCASSSGDPEAFFGQGTRLTVV.